This T cell receptor (beta chain) was recovered during a study of cytomegalovirus exposure and HLA in healthy donors. Notes on this clone: What it recognizes is unknown.

This CDR3 is built from 13 residues. The germline CDR1 and CDR2 sequences are SNHLY and FYNNEI. V was trimmed by 1 base and J by 8 bases, leaving 11 bases between them. Broader study findings: Later, TCR association rates were found to vary by HLA locus, highest for DRB1 and lowest for HLA-C. TCR beta sequences numbering around 15,000 were associated with HLA alleles at 0.05 false discovery rate in a later analysis.

The PCR was carried out with 60 Vbeta primers and 13 Jbeta primers. The table came from immunoSEQ multiplex PCR; TCRdb's copy has only in-frame clones and leaves some out. Of around 100,000 clones in the sample, roughly 80% were seen once. The chain has TRBV2 and TRBJ2-5; D remains unclear. The specimen was PBMCs. This sequence was found in a man aged 30 to 45 in good health and CMV-seropositive. CDR3 coding DNA: TGTGCCAGCAGTGAAGTTGAGTCCCTTACCCAGTACTTC. Translated, it gives CASSEVESLTQYF. Looking up the rest from reference TRBV2 and TRBJ2-5 gives the full variable domain: EPEVTQTPSHQVTQMGQEVILRCVPISNHLYFYWYRQILGQKVEFLVSFYNNEISEKSEIFDDQFSVERPDGSNFTLKIRSTKLEDSAMYFCASSEVESLTQYFGPGTRLLVL.